This TCR beta chain was retrieved from a study of CD8 T cells in ankylosing spondylitis. It was by quantitative 5'-RACE with molecular barcodes that TCR beta libraries were made. Using its own MiXCR run on the 5' RACE reads, TCRdb lists one record per CDR3 protein. Among over 450,000 distinct CDR3 sequences, roughly 12% were seen once, and the ten largest hold 6.8%. Deletions cut 3 bases from V and 8 bases from J, with 18 bases between. The CDR3 covers 15 residues. CDR1 and CDR2 (germline): MDHEN, SYDVKM. As regards this clonotype: As yet, its antigen is unknown.

General observations from the study: Typical of ankylosing spondylitis blood, it appeared, was a TCR beta motif of several highly homologous variants. It was reported that disease-linked clones were significantly enriched in matched ankylosing spondylitis synovial fluid.

The rearrangement joins TRBV28 to TRBJ2-3; D unclear. The origin of this receptor is a male donor with ankylosing spondylitis. Sequencing input: blood, either unsorted or a sorted T cell fraction (not recorded which). The CDR3 DNA follows: TGTGCCAGCAGTTTGGCCGGTCAACTATTGGGTACGCAGTATTTT. This codes for CASSLAGQLLGTQYF.